The present entry profiles one TCR beta chain with its context. No antigen is known for it. No much larger clone is present one base from it, and per-base qualities are unavailable. This sample is drawn from a study of T cell responses to AZD1222 COVID-19 vaccine (dated by TCRdb to 2020 to 2023). Looking at the study overall: Because spike-specific TCR depth and breadth did not differ between the two schedules, AZD1222 recipients who got a second dose at roughly 4 weeks were pooled with those who got a second dose at roughly 12 weeks. A total of around 240 trial participants underwent TCR sequencing, of whom roughly 210 had received two doses of AZD1222 and roughly 26 had received two doses of the MenACWY control vaccine. Trial participants were enrolled into age subgroups of 18-55, 56-69 and 70-plus years, which contained approximately 150, 28 and 58 TCR-sequenced participants, respectively. What the study reported, not specific to this receptor: The vaccine-associated CD4 TCRs covered the entire spike protein, and the dominant responses fell in regions 160-218 and 743-854. The 56-69-year group was small, and its depth increase did not reach significance, likely because of low power. Reportedly, close to half of the unique spike-specific TCRs recognized epitopes lying outside the regions that are mutated in the B.1.351 and B.1.1.7 variants. A significant rise in spike-specific TCR breadth and depth was observed after two AZD1222 doses relative to day 0 and relative to MenACWY recipients. Most participants were white British and females outnumbered males, and the authors suggested that clonal diversity may have been underestimated. No day 14 peak-response samples were available, so repertoires were characterized only after the peak T cell response. Conclusions about previously exposed vaccinees are limited because only five to seven AZD1222 recipients were SARS-CoV-2 seropositive at baseline.

Between the V and J ends, shortened by 6 bases and 0 bases respectively, the junction contains 11 bases. CDR1 and CDR2 are drawn from the germline V gene: MDHEN, SYDVKM. Its CDR3 holds 14 amino acids, cysteine through phenylalanine. Only the CDR3 DNA stays, 42 bases, in frame from base 1. The time point label, as the study defines it: baseline before first vaccination. Samples from vaccinated people were obtained from the UK trials COV001 and COV002, which included a single-blind randomized controlled phase 2/3 trial of AZD1222 (ChAdOx1 nCoV-19) in healthy adults. Trial participant PBMC samples were collected at day 0 and day 28 after the second dose for TCRbeta chain sequencing. The CDR3 regions of human TCRbeta chains were analyzed by immunosequencing. In the original analysis: Repertoire TCRs were matched against a reference library of SARS-CoV-2-specific TCRs generated with the MIRA antigen-specificity platform. Breadth meant the fraction of unique TCRs that were SARS-CoV-2-associated, whereas depth meant the fraction of total T cells that were SARS-CoV-2-associated. Using the MIRA data, each spike-specific TCR was mapped to the spike region that the TCR reacts to and placed in a CD4 or CD8 class. Log10-transformed breadth and depth values were compared by one-way ANOVA with Sidak's multiple comparisons tests. Not all clones reach the TCRdb copy of this immuneACCESS table, which keeps in-frame sequences only. Checked studies attribute under half of the gap to unresolved V genes and leave the rest unexplained. The D gene and trimming were derived from the DNA, and the V and J assignments and clone size from that table. This sample is represented by about 110,000 clones; more than 70% of them were singletons. The ten top clones hold 9% to 9.5% of the sample.

This TCR was recovered from an adult in good health. Recombination joined TRBV28 with TRBJ1-1; TRBD1 is perhaps the D gene, given 5 matching bases. Sequenced material: peripheral blood, taken on day 0 of AZD1222 vaccination. CDR3 protein: CASSLGVMNTEAFF. The sequenced DNA is TGTGCCAGCAGCCTGGGGGTAATGAACACTGAAGCTTTCTTT.